Listed below are T cell receptor beta chains from one sample, sequenced in a study of graft-versus-host responses after intestinal transplantation. Here immunoSEQ multiplex PCR was the method, and the copy in TCRdb shows in-frame clones only, minus some. The top ten hold 0.83% of the sample, which has 90,000 or so clones, approximately 78% seen once. Antigen specificity for these receptors is unknown. The material was unstimulated CD4+ T cells sorted from spleen or lymph node cells, obtained before intestinal transplant. These receptors all come from a human donor who received an intestinal transplant. The CDR3 runs from the conserved cysteine through the conserved F or W. The D gene is left open where the match is weak. Only some rows state a clone size, as once, few, many or a class for expanded clones.

j_call: TRBJ2-4
cdr3_length: 17
clone_size: NA
d_call: TRBD1
v_call: TRBV28
cdr3_aa: CASSPTPGQRAKNIQYF
cdr3_nt: TGTGCCAGCAGTCCCACCCCGGGACAGAGGGCCAAAAACATTCAGTACTTC

j_call: TRBJ2-3
cdr3_length: 14
clone_size: NA
d_call: TRBD2
v_call: TRBV2
cdr3_aa: CASRPGLVPDTQYF
cdr3_nt: TGTGCCAGCAGACCGGGACTAGTCCCAGATACGCAGTATTTT

j_call: TRBJ2-7
cdr3_length: 14
clone_size: NA
d_call: NA
v_call: TRBV21-1
cdr3_aa: CASSKVRRTREQYF
cdr3_nt: TGTGCCAGCAGCAAAGTTAGACGGACTAGGGAGCAGTACTTC

j_call: TRBJ2-3
cdr3_length: 13
clone_size: NA
d_call: NA
v_call: TRBV7-8
cdr3_aa: CASSLGPRGTQYF
cdr3_nt: TGTGCCAGCAGCTTAGGGCCTAGAGGTACGCAGTATTTT

j_call: TRBJ2-1
cdr3_length: 14
clone_size: NA
d_call: NA
v_call: TRBV5-1
cdr3_aa: CASSAGQLYNEQFF
cdr3_nt: TGCGCCAGCAGCGCCGGACAGTTATACAATGAGCAGTTCTTC

j_call: TRBJ1-1
cdr3_length: 15
clone_size: few
d_call: NA
v_call: TRBV5-1
cdr3_aa: CASSFSPQGDTEAFF
cdr3_nt: TGCGCCAGCAGCTTTTCACCACAGGGAGACACTGAAGCTTTCTTT

j_call: TRBJ1-2
cdr3_length: 15
clone_size: few
d_call: NA
v_call: TRBV19
cdr3_aa: CASTRTAGFGYGYTF
cdr3_nt: TGTGCCAGTACTAGGACGGCGGGCTTTGGCTATGGCTACACCTTC

j_call: TRBJ2-7
cdr3_length: 11
clone_size: NA
d_call: TRBD1
v_call: TRBV20-1
cdr3_aa: CSARPTGTQYF
cdr3_nt: TGCAGTGCTAGGCCGACAGGGACGCAGTACTTC

j_call: TRBJ2-3
cdr3_length: 16
clone_size: NA
d_call: TRBD2
v_call: TRBV5-6
cdr3_aa: CASSPDLAGYTDTQYF
cdr3_nt: TGTGCCAGCAGCCCAGACCTAGCGGGTTACACAGATACGCAGTATTTT

j_call: TRBJ2-1
cdr3_length: 15
clone_size: NA
d_call: NA
v_call: TRBV28
cdr3_aa: CASSSPGRPPNEQFF
cdr3_nt: TGTGCCAGCAGTTCCCCAGGGAGGCCACCCAATGAGCAGTTCTTC

j_call: TRBJ1-5
cdr3_length: 15
clone_size: NA
d_call: TRBD1
v_call: TRBV6-1
cdr3_aa: CASSAGTGGNQPQHF
cdr3_nt: TGTGCCAGCAGTGCCGGGACAGGGGGTAATCAGCCCCAGCATTTT

j_call: TRBJ2-5
cdr3_length: 13
clone_size: NA
d_call: NA
v_call: TRBV27
cdr3_aa: CASSTGSGETQYF
cdr3_nt: TGTGCCAGCAGTACCGGGAGCGGGGAGACCCAGTACTTC

j_call: TRBJ1-4
cdr3_length: 14
clone_size: NA
d_call: NA
v_call: TRBV5-5
cdr3_aa: CASSSAQHNEKLFF
cdr3_nt: TGTGCCAGCAGCTCGGCACAGCACAATGAAAAACTGTTTTTT

j_call: TRBJ2-3
cdr3_length: 13
clone_size: NA
d_call: TRBD2
v_call: TRBV6-1
cdr3_aa: CASERAGADTQYF
cdr3_nt: TGTGCCAGCGAGAGGGCGGGAGCAGATACGCAGTATTTT

j_call: TRBJ2-1
cdr3_length: 16
clone_size: NA
d_call: TRBD1
v_call: TRBV19
cdr3_aa: CASTSSGTGGYNEQFF
cdr3_nt: TGTGCCAGTACCTCCTCCGGGACAGGGGGATACAATGAGCAGTTCTTC

j_call: TRBJ1-1
cdr3_length: 11
clone_size: NA
d_call: NA
v_call: TRBV29-1
cdr3_aa: CSGRGNTEAFF
cdr3_nt: TGCAGCGGGAGGGGGAACACTGAAGCTTTCTTT

j_call: TRBJ2-1
cdr3_length: 15
clone_size: NA
d_call: TRBD2
v_call: TRBV11-1
cdr3_aa: CASSYSGGFFNEQFF
cdr3_nt: TGTGCCAGCAGCTATAGCGGGGGGTTTTTCAATGAGCAGTTCTTC

j_call: TRBJ2-3
cdr3_length: 13
clone_size: once
d_call: TRBD2
v_call: TRBV10-3
cdr3_aa: CAIRGRESGTQYF
cdr3_nt: TGTGCCATCCGCGGGCGGGAGTCTGGTACGCAGTATTTT

j_call: TRBJ1-1
cdr3_length: 12
clone_size: NA
d_call: TRBD1
v_call: TRBV10-3
cdr3_aa: CAISGTGNEAFF
cdr3_nt: TGTGCCATCAGTGGGACAGGGAATGAAGCTTTCTTT

j_call: TRBJ2-7
cdr3_length: 14
clone_size: NA
d_call: NA
v_call: TRBV2
cdr3_aa: CASRMGLSGDEQYF
cdr3_nt: TGTGCCAGCAGGATGGGACTCTCGGGAGACGAGCAGTACTTC

j_call: TRBJ1-2
cdr3_length: 13
clone_size: few
d_call: NA
v_call: TRBV6-1
cdr3_aa: CASSAILNYGYTF
cdr3_nt: TGTGCCAGCAGTGCTATCCTGAACTATGGCTACACCTTC

j_call: TRBJ1-1
cdr3_length: 15
clone_size: NA
d_call: NA
v_call: TRBV5-1
cdr3_aa: CASMEIPQLNTEAFF
cdr3_nt: TGCGCCAGCATGGAGATCCCCCAACTGAACACTGAAGCTTTCTTT

j_call: TRBJ2-3
cdr3_length: 12
clone_size: NA
d_call: TRBD1
v_call: TRBV2
cdr3_aa: CASRGQENTQYF
cdr3_nt: TGTGCCAGCAGGGGACAGGAGAATACGCAGTATTTT

j_call: TRBJ1-6
cdr3_length: 16
clone_size: few
d_call: NA
v_call: TRBV5-1
cdr3_aa: CASSLQPTGLDSPLHF
cdr3_nt: TGCGCCAGCAGCTTGCAACCTACAGGGCTCGATTCACCCCTCCACTTT

j_call: TRBJ2-1
cdr3_length: 20
clone_size: NA
d_call: TRBD2
v_call: TRBV27
cdr3_aa: CASSPFQWGRLAGGSREQFF
cdr3_nt: TGTGCCAGCAGCCCGTTCCAGTGGGGGCGGCTAGCGGGGGGGTCTCGGGAGCAGTTCTTC

j_call: TRBJ1-2
cdr3_length: 16
clone_size: NA
d_call: NA
v_call: TRBV7-8
cdr3_aa: CASSLGTGRGVEGYTF
cdr3_nt: TGTGCCAGCAGCTTGGGTACCGGGAGAGGAGTCGAGGGCTACACCTTC

j_call: TRBJ2-3
cdr3_length: 15
clone_size: NA
d_call: TRBD1
v_call: TRBV5-4
cdr3_aa: CASSFRQGYTDTQYF
cdr3_nt: TGTGCCAGCAGCTTCCGACAGGGGTACACAGATACGCAGTATTTT

j_call: TRBJ1-1
cdr3_length: 15
clone_size: NA
d_call: NA
v_call: TRBV6-5
cdr3_aa: CASRGLRAVNTEAFF
cdr3_nt: TGTGCCAGCAGGGGACTCAGGGCCGTTAACACTGAAGCTTTCTTT

j_call: TRBJ2-3
cdr3_length: 11
clone_size: NA
d_call: NA
v_call: TRBV7-9
cdr3_aa: CASSLTDTQYF
cdr3_nt: TGTGCCAGCAGCCTCACAGATACGCAGTATTTT

j_call: TRBJ2-1
cdr3_length: 14
clone_size: NA
d_call: NA
v_call: TRBV6-6
cdr3_aa: CASRETSWDNEQFF
cdr3_nt: TGTGCCAGCAGGGAGACTAGTTGGGACAATGAGCAGTTCTTC

j_call: TRBJ2-5
cdr3_length: 13
clone_size: NA
d_call: NA
v_call: TRBV9
cdr3_aa: CASRRSGQETQYF
cdr3_nt: TGTGCCAGCAGGAGGTCCGGGCAAGAGACCCAGTACTTC

j_call: TRBJ2-1
cdr3_length: 13
clone_size: NA
d_call: NA
v_call: TRBV19
cdr3_aa: CASSIRDHNEQFF
cdr3_nt: TGTGCCAGTAGTATCAGGGATCACAATGAGCAGTTCTTC

j_call: TRBJ2-7
cdr3_length: 12
clone_size: few
d_call: TRBD1
v_call: TRBV5-1
cdr3_aa: CASTGAAYEQYF
cdr3_nt: TGCGCCAGTACAGGGGCAGCGTACGAGCAGTACTTC

j_call: TRBJ1-3
cdr3_length: 14
clone_size: NA
d_call: NA
v_call: TRBV29-1
cdr3_aa: CSVVGHSNMDTIYF
cdr3_nt: TGCAGCGTTGTAGGACATTCAAATATGGACACCATATATTTT

j_call: TRBJ1-5
cdr3_length: 16
clone_size: NA
d_call: NA
v_call: TRBV30
cdr3_aa: CAWDRNPGLSNQPQHF
cdr3_nt: TGTGCCTGGGACAGGAACCCGGGCCTTAGCAATCAGCCCCAGCATTTT

j_call: TRBJ2-1
cdr3_length: 16
clone_size: once
d_call: TRBD2
v_call: TRBV5-6
cdr3_aa: CASSLAGLAGNNEQFF
cdr3_nt: TGTGCCAGCAGCTTGGCCGGACTAGCGGGAAATAATGAGCAGTTCTTC

j_call: TRBJ1-2
cdr3_length: 13
clone_size: NA
d_call: TRBD1
v_call: TRBV2
cdr3_aa: CASGQGNNYGYTF
cdr3_nt: TGTGCCAGCGGACAGGGTAATAACTATGGCTACACCTTC

j_call: TRBJ2-2
cdr3_length: 15
clone_size: NA
d_call: NA
v_call: TRBV5-6
cdr3_aa: CASSLLGAVTGELFF
cdr3_nt: TGTGCCAGCAGCTTGCTAGGGGCAGTAACCGGGGAGCTGTTTTTT

j_call: TRBJ2-1
cdr3_length: 16
clone_size: NA
d_call: TRBD2
v_call: TRBV2
cdr3_aa: CASSFSLAGGDNEQFF
cdr3_nt: TGTGCCAGCAGTTTTTCATTAGCGGGAGGGGACAATGAGCAGTTCTTC

j_call: TRBJ2-7
cdr3_length: 15
clone_size: NA
d_call: TRBD2
v_call: TRBV6-1
cdr3_aa: CASSGVAGYTIEQYF
cdr3_nt: TGTGCCAGCAGTGGGGTAGCGGGCTACACCATCGAGCAGTACTTC